A single T cell receptor beta chain is shown here with its context. Its antigen is currently unknown. The data originate from a study of cytomegalovirus exposure and HLA in healthy donors. The study's findings and limits: Roughly uniform depth of sequencing across donors was assumed in presence/absence analyses.

Researchers ran the PCR with 60 Vbeta and 13 Jbeta primers. Profiling relied on immunoSEQ multiplex PCR, and the TCRdb table lists in-frame clones only, not all of them. This sample has about 82,000 clones, with about 78% found just once. The CDR3 covers 16 residues. V lost 5 bases and J lost 2; bases outside the gene matches: 6. The V gene's germline CDR1 is SNHLY and CDR2 FYNNEI. This TCR was recovered from a man in his fifties in good health and CMV-seronegative. This chain connects TRBV2 to TRBJ2-6; 7 bases map to TRBD1. The sample taken for sequencing was PBMCs. CDR3 nucleotide sequence: TGTGCCAGCAGTCGGGACAGTATCACTGGGGCCAACGTCCTGACTTTC. Protein: CASSRDSITGANVLTF.